This T cell receptor beta chain appears in the sequencing data of a study of OX40 agonist ivuxolimab in advanced cancers. The method was immunoSEQ multiplex PCR; TCRdb's version includes in-frame clones alone and lacks a portion of them. The sample contains roughly 60,000 clones, 86% of which appear only once. CDR1 and CDR2 from the germline V gene are SSHAT and FNYEAQ (reference sequence). The CDR3 consists of 14 residues. The ends were cut back, 1 base at V and 4 bases at J, with 9 bases in the middle. The chain is built from TRBV7-7 and TRBJ2-3; D tentatively fits TRBD1 or TRBD2 (5 bases each). Sequences were derived from CD4+ or CD8+ T cells sorted from blood, sampled in a trial of the OX40 agonist ivuxolimab. The receptor comes from an adult with an advanced solid tumor such as melanoma, head and neck, liver or kidney cancer. The CDR3 loop reads CASSLGLGADTQYF. CDR3 in DNA: TGTGCCAGCAGCTTAGGTTTGGGGGCAGATACGCAGTATTTT.